By frequency, the clone carrying this T cell receptor (beta chain) is medium-sized. Libraries of TRB cDNA were made by 5' RACE and carried UMIs. TCRdb reprocessed the 5' RACE reads; each CDR3 protein has one entry and no DNA is given. Its table lists fewer than 80,000 distinct CDR3 sequences. The sample originates from a study of CXCR3-negative and CXCR3-positive naive CD8 T cells. There are 14 residues in the CDR3. Germline-derived CDR1 and CDR2 are SGHVS and FQNEAQ. Triplicate sorts, around 300,000 cells apiece, were made for each CD8+ T cell subset. V is TRBV7-8 and J is TRBJ1-2; the D gene TCRdb calls, TRBD1, cannot be checked with no DNA. This receptor was taken from a human donor in good health. Some clones in this sample may be carry-over from other donors' samples. The material sequenced was naive CXCR3- CD8+ T cells from blood. Indicated subset: CD45RO-CCR7+CD27+CD95- naive CD8+ T cells lacking CXCR3 (TNR3-). CDR3 region: CASSQTGGDYGYTF.